Presented here are 16 T cell receptor beta chains from one specimen sequenced in a study of T cell changes during pregnancy in multiple sclerosis. Measured with immunoSEQ multiplex PCR; TCRdb has only the in-frame clones, and not every one. The sample has 40,000 to 50,000 clones, 89% seen once. Sample: CD4+ T cells from peripheral blood mononuclear cells, taken in the first trimester of pregnancy. Source of these receptors: a female donor with multiple sclerosis, enrolled in a pregnancy study.

The rearrangement joins TRBV28 to TRBJ1-2; unclear D gene. Germline CDR1 and CDR2: MDHEN and SYDVKM. The CDR3 is made up of 12 amino acids. V lost 4 bases and J lost 5, with 8 bases in between. In DNA form, the CDR3 reads TGTGCCAGCAGTTCCCGACAATATGGCTACACCTTC. This sequence encodes CASSSRQYGYTF.

The rearrangement links TRBV11-1 to TRBJ2-1, with 15 positions matching TRBD2. Germline CDR1 SGHAT, CDR2 FQDESV (reference sequence). V shed 5 bases and J 0 bases; nucleotides not matched to a gene: 5. CDR3 length equals 18 residues. The CDR3 DNA reads TGTGCCAGCAGCACCGGACTAGCGGGAGGGGGCTCCTACAATGAGCAGTTCTTC. Its translation is CASSTGLAGGGSYNEQFF.

This sequence joins TRBV4-3 and TRBJ1-1, with 8 bases lining up with TRBD1. V gave up 0 bases and J gave up 9 bases; unmatched junction bases: 3. The CDR3 consists of 13 residues. Germline assignment: CDR1 LGHNA and CDR2 YSLEER. DNA for the CDR3: TGCGCCAGCAGCCAAGATACAGGGGGTAAAGCTTTCTTT. This translates into CASSQDTGGKAFF.

This chain links TRBV11-3 with TRBJ2-5; 8 bases agree with TRBD1. Per germline, CDR1 SGHNT and CDR2 YENEEA. V lost 1 base to trimming and J lost 2 bases; unmatched junction nucleotides: 6. CDR3 size: 16 residues. The CDR3 loop is CASSLGARGPQETQYF. CDR3 coding DNA: TGTGCCAGCAGCTTAGGAGCCAGGGGGCCACAAGAGACCCAGTACTTC.

The gene calls are TRBV27 and TRBJ2-2; the match to TRBD2 covers 9 bases. The germline gives CDR1 MNHEY, CDR2 SMNVEV (reference sequence). This CDR3 has 16 residues. Losses at the gene ends were 2 bases for V and 8 bases for J; bases not matched to a gene: 9. The CDR3 DNA reads as TGTGCCAGCAGTTTACGGCGGGAGGGCCTTCGTGGGGAGCTGTTTTTT. This encodes CASSLRREGLRGELFF.

The chain couples TRBV28 to TRBJ2-2; 12 positions agree with TRBD2. Germline V gene lookup returns CDR1 MDHEN and CDR2 SYDVKM. The CDR3 runs to 15 residues. V lost 6 bases and J lost 7; bases outside the gene matches: 6. DNA for the CDR3: TGTGCCAGCAGAGTGGGGACTAGCGGGCGCGGGGAGCTGTTTTTT. Its translation is CASRVGTSGRGELFF. Supplemented by reference TRBV28 and TRBJ2-2, the full variable domain reads DVKVTQSSRYLVKRTGEKVFLECVQDMDHENMFWYRQDPGLGLRLIYFSYDVKMKEKGDIPEGYSVSREKKERFSLILESASTNQTSMYLCASRVGTSGRGELFFGEGSRLTVL.

The J gene is TRBJ2-7, the V gene TRBV7-2, with 10 nucleotides matching TRBD2. This CDR3 spans 15 amino acids. The germline V gene has CDR1 SGHTA and CDR2 FQGNSA. The trim removed 2 bases at V and 2 bases at J, leaving 3 bases unmatched. This chain's CDR3 is CASSLRTSGPYEQYF. The CDR3 DNA sequence: TGTGCCAGCAGCTTACGGACTAGCGGTCCCTACGAGCAGTACTTC.

This clone has just one count. This chain joins TRBV5-1 and TRBJ2-7, with unresolved D. The CDR3 runs to 14 residues. Trimming pared 0 bases from V and 3 bases from J, leaving 10 bases between. The germline CDR1 and CDR2 sequences are SGHRS and YFSETQ. The CDR3 DNA follows: TGCGCCAGCAGCTTGGAGATTCGGGTCTACGAGCAGTACTTC. Amino acid sequence: CASSLEIRVYEQYF.

The rearrangement uses TRBV28 and TRBJ2-4; a weak D match, TRBD1 (5 bases). The germline V gene has CDR1 MDHEN and CDR2 SYDVKM. This CDR3 is 16 amino acids long. V was cut by 2 bases and J by 7 bases, with 18 bases left in between. The CDR3 DNA is TGTGCCAGCAGTTTACCCACAGGACGGGCCGGGAACATTCAGTACTTC. Translated, it gives CASSLPTGRAGNIQYF.

CDR3 bases: TGTGCCAGCAGAGATAACCCCGGCACCGGGGAGCTGTTTTTT. As protein: CASRDNPGTGELFF. The chain links TRBV6-4 to TRBJ2-2; D is uncertain. CDR3 length: 14 residues. V gave up 6 bases and J gave up 4 bases, with 12 bases separating them. Germline lookup yields CDR1 MRHNA and CDR2 SNTAGT.

This rearrangement joins TRBV5-4 to TRBJ2-6; 12 positions agree with TRBD2. This CDR3 region has 19 residues. Per the germline V gene, CDR1 is SGHNT and CDR2 is YYREEE (reference sequence). Trimming took 6 bases from V and 1 from J; bases not matched to a gene: 11. CDR3: CASTSSGLAGMSGANVLTF. The CDR3 region has the DNA TGTGCCAGCACCTCCTCCGGACTAGCGGGGATGTCTGGGGCCAACGTCCTGACTTTC.

The chain links TRBV5-1 to TRBJ2-1; 7 bases are a match to TRBD2. The germline V gene encodes CDR1 SGHRS and CDR2 YFSETQ. This CDR3 is 16 amino acids long. V lost 3 bases and J lost 3; bases outside the gene matches: 9. The CDR3 coding sequence is TGCGCCAGCAGCTCCTTCAGTACGGGGGGCTACAATGAGCAGTTCTTC. Residues: CASSSFSTGGYNEQFF.

The rearrangement uses TRBV7-2 and TRBJ2-7; the D gene is possibly TRBD2 (6 bases). The CDR3 sequence is 18 residues long. V gave up 1 base and J gave up 2 bases, with 21 bases separating them. Germline CDR1 and CDR2: SGHTA and FQGNSA. CDR3 residues: CASSLVGRGLRSTYEQYF. The CDR3, as DNA: TGTGCCAGCAGCTTAGTGGGACGGGGGTTGCGTTCTACCTACGAGCAGTACTTC.

This sequence joins TRBV4-1 and TRBJ1-1; no clear D. The ends were cut back, 4 bases at V and 5 bases at J, with 14 bases in the middle. Per the germline V gene, CDR1 is MGHRA and CDR2 is YSYEKL. CDR3 length: 14 residues. The CDR3 DNA reads as TGCGCCAGCAGCCGGCAAGGAGGAGGTACTGAAGCTTTCTTT. Its translation is CASSRQGGGTEAFF.

V and J are TRBV6-1 and TRBJ2-7; 7 nucleotides match TRBD1. V dropped 6 bases and J dropped 3; count of bases not matched to a gene: 5. The CDR3 has 13 residues. Germline CDR1 is MNHNS and CDR2 is SASEGT. This chain's CDR3 is CASRGTEFYEQYF. DNA of the CDR3: TGTGCCAGCAGGGGGACAGAGTTCTACGAGCAGTACTTC.

The chain uses TRBV2 and TRBJ2-3, with TRBD1 matching 10 bases. Germline CDR1 and CDR2: SNHLY and FYNNEI. This CDR3 has 15 residues. V shed 4 bases and J 4 bases; nucleotides not matched to a gene: 5. Here the CDR3 DNA reads TGTGCCAGCAGTGGTGACAGGGGGCGCCCAGATACGCAGTATTTT. It specifies CASSGDRGRPDTQYF.